This passage covers 15 T cell receptor beta chains from one sample sequenced in a study of cytomegalovirus exposure and HLA in healthy donors. The study ran its PCR with 60 Vbeta and 13 Jbeta primers. Generated by immunoSEQ multiplex PCR, the TCRdb table keeps only in-frame clones and is missing some. The data hold roughly 68,000 clones, with roughly 80% observed a single time. The specimen was PBMCs. Receptor source: a woman aged 25 to 39 in good health and CMV-seropositive.

This chain uses TRBV27 with TRBJ2-7, with 11 bases identical to TRBD2. CDR1 MNHEY and CDR2 SMNVEV come from the germline V gene (reference sequence). V shed 7 bases, J shed 2 bases, and the junction held 10 bases outside the gene matches. This CDR3 is built from 16 residues. CDR3 sequence (DNA): TGTGCCAGCAACCATTTGGGGACTAGCGGCCCCTACGAGCAGTACTTC. Encoded protein: CASNHLGTSGPYEQYF.

On this clone itself: The identical CDR3 is also encoded by other nucleotide sequences in the sample. This rearrangement joins TRBV2 to TRBJ1-4; 9 nucleotides align to TRBD1. V dropped 6 bases and J dropped 8; count of bases not matched to a gene: 7. Germline CDR1 reads SNHLY; CDR2 reads FYNNEI. CDR3 length equals 14 residues. CDR3 sequence: CASSPDRGWEKLFF. In nucleotides, the CDR3 is TGTGCCAGCAGCCCTGACAGGGGGTGGGAAAAACTGTTTTTT.

The chain joins TRBV19 to TRBJ1-1; 7 bases are shared with TRBD1. The V and J ends lost 5 bases and 6 bases, in that order; junction bases with no gene match: 6. Germline V lookup: CDR1 LNHDA, CDR2 SQIVND (reference sequence). The CDR3 extends over 13 amino acids. CDR3 amino acids: CASSARQGSEAFF. The CDR3 DNA reads TGTGCCAGTAGTGCTAGACAGGGCTCTGAAGCTTTCTTT.

As regards this clone: An end of the junction differs from the germline gene, which may be a read error. V and J are TRBV13 and TRBJ1-2, with D possibly being TRBD1 (5 bases). This CDR3 is built from 16 residues. Germline V gene lookup returns CDR1 PRHDT and CDR2 FYEKMQ (reference sequence). The CDR3 sequence is CASSLRTLQEYYGYPF. CDR3 nucleotides: TGTGCCAGCAGCTTAAGGACGTTACAGGAATACTATGGCTACCCCTTC.

The V and J genes are TRBV30 and TRBJ2-5; the D gene is possibly TRBD2 (5 bases). The V gene lost 3 bases and the J gene lost 5 bases, with 16 bases spanning the gap. CDR1 and CDR2 from the germline V gene are GTSNPN and SVGIG (reference sequence). The CDR3 sequence is 14 residues long. The CDR3 loop is CAWRRLIRGETQYF. The CDR3 nucleotides read TGTGCCTGGAGGCGACTCATCCGAGGGGAGACCCAGTACTTC.

The chain has TRBV6-1 and TRBJ2-7, with 10 bases that match TRBD1. The CDR3 covers 14 residues. Germline CDR1 is MNHNS and CDR2 is SASEGT. The V and J ends lost 7 bases and 7 bases, in that order; junction bases with no gene match: 10. The CDR3: CASIEGTGVGEQYF. CDR3 DNA sequence: TGTGCCAGCATCGAGGGGACAGGGGTGGGGGAGCAGTACTTC.

This clone appeared a single time. The rearrangement uses TRBV5-6 and TRBJ2-1; D call uncertain. Germline V lookup: CDR1 SGHDT, CDR2 YYEEEE. Trimming stripped 3 bases from V and 9 bases from J, with 13 bases between. The CDR3 is 13 amino acids. The CDR3 DNA follows: TGTGCCAGCAGCTACAGCCCCGCCGGTGAGCAGTTCTTC. Translation: CASSYSPAGEQFF.

This clone was counted once. This chain uses TRBV28 with TRBJ1-2; D is unresolved. Germline-derived CDR1 and CDR2 are MDHEN and SYDVKM. This CDR3 is 11 amino acids long. Trimming cost V 8 bases and J 4 bases, with 8 bases left between them. The DNA of the CDR3 is TGTGCCAGCGGTCGGAGCTATGGCTACACCTTC. It is translated as CASGRSYGYTF.

This chain joins TRBV15 and TRBJ2-1; D is unclear. The length of the CDR3 is 13 residues. Trimming cost V 3 bases and J 10 bases, with 13 bases left between them. Germline V gene sequence: CDR1 LNHNV, CDR2 YYDKDF (reference sequence). CDR3 in DNA: TGTGCCACCAGCAGTCCCGACTCTCGGGAGCAGTTCTTC. Its protein is CATSSPDSREQFF. Variable domain in full (rest from reference TRBV15 and TRBJ2-1): DAMVIQNPRYQVTQFGKPVTLSCSQTLNHNVMYWYQQKSSQAPKLLFHYYDKDFNNEADTPDNFQSRRPNTSFCFLDIRSPGLGDTAMYLCATSSPDSREQFFGPGTRLTVL.

The V call is TRBV5-1, the J call TRBJ1-2, with D unclear. V was cut by 2 bases and J by 3 bases, with 11 bases left in between. Germline V lookup: CDR1 SGHRS, CDR2 YFSETQ. CDR3 length: 14 residues. CDR3 in amino acids: CASSLTVVDYGYTF. CDR3 coding DNA: TGCGCCAGCAGCTTAACAGTAGTGGACTATGGCTACACCTTC.

The chain joins TRBV7-2 to TRBJ1-2; tentatively, D is TRBD1 (6 bases). Trimming removed 5 bases at V and 4 bases at J, with 14 bases between. Per germline, CDR1 SGHTA and CDR2 FQGNSA. The CDR3 spans 14 residues. CDR3 in DNA: TGTGCCAGCAGCCCCGCCGGGACACTCTATGGCTACACCTTC. Translated: CASSPAGTLYGYTF.

The V gene is TRBV6-5, the J gene TRBJ2-3, with unresolved D. CDR1 and CDR2 (germline): MNHEY, SVGAGI. The CDR3 contains 14 residues. V was cut by 0 bases and J by 3 bases, with 7 bases left in between. This CDR3 is CASSYSKRTDTQYF. The DNA for the CDR3 is TGTGCCAGCAGTTACTCGAAGCGTACAGATACGCAGTATTTT.

The chain couples TRBV5-6 to TRBJ2-2; 10 bases fit TRBD1. V gave up 3 bases and J gave up 5 bases; unmatched junction bases: 13. The germline CDR1 and CDR2 sequences are SGHDT and YYEEEE. The CDR3 has 18 residues. The chain's CDR3 is CASSSREWDRGITGELFF. The CDR3 bases are TGTGCCAGCAGCTCCCGAGAATGGGACAGGGGTATTACCGGGGAGCTGTTTTTT.

The chain is built from TRBV5-4 and TRBJ2-5, with D unclear. V gave up 4 bases and J gave up 4 bases, with 17 bases separating them. This CDR3 has 15 residues. Germline assignment: CDR1 SGHNT and CDR2 YYREEE (reference sequence). The CDR3 region has the DNA TGTGCCAGCAGCCAGGTCGGATCTCTCCCAGAGACCCAGTACTTC. This encodes CASSQVGSLPETQYF.

By sample fraction, this clone is medium-sized. This chain links TRBV2 with TRBJ2-5; D may be TRBD2 (6 bases). Between the trimmed V and J ends, which lost 8 bases and 1 base, there was a span of 11 bases. CDR1 and CDR2 from the germline V gene are SNHLY and FYNNEI. The CDR3 covers 13 residues. DNA for the CDR3: TGTGCCAGCGGGGGGATCGCCCAAGAGACCCAGTACTTC. It translates to CASGGIAQETQYF.